The rows below give T cell receptor beta chains drawn from one sample of a study of spatial heterogeneity in lung cancer. TCRdb processed the 5' RACE reads anew with MiXCR; each CDR3 protein has one entry. The repertoire holds approximately 90,000 distinct CDR3 sequences, with approximately 8.9% as singletons. Sequencing was performed on PBMCs, taken at surgery. These receptors originate from a male donor with early-stage non-small cell lung cancer. CDR3s include the opening cysteine and the closing phenylalanine or tryptophan. A D gene is named only where the DNA matches it firmly. Size values are once, few and many counts, or a class for expanded clones, and some rows have none.

J gene | clone size | V gene | D gene | CDR3 protein | CDR3 DNA
TRBJ2-7 | many | TRBV5-1 | NA | CASSLGGRGSYEQYF | TGCGCCAGCAGCTTGGGGGGACGCGGGTCCTACGAGCAGTACTTC
TRBJ2-1 | few | TRBV5-1 | TRBD2 | CASSPDRAGGGNEQFF | TGCGCCAGCAGCCCGGACAGAGCGGGAGGGGGCAATGAGCAGTTCTTC
TRBJ2-4 | few | TRBV2 | TRBD1 | CASSAFSGTGDVIQYF | TGTGCCAGCAGTGCATTCTCCGGGACAGGGGACGTCATTCAGTACTTC
TRBJ2-3 | few | TRBV20-1 | NA | CSAHPAARDTQYF | TGCAGTGCCCACCCCGCCGCCCGGGATACGCAGTATTTT
TRBJ2-3 | many | TRBV18 | TRBD1 | CASSTTGSTDTQYF | TGTGCCAGCTCGACGACAGGGAGCACAGATACGCAGTATTTT
TRBJ2-3 | few | TRBV7-2 | TRBD2 | CASIKLAGGADTQYF | TGTGCCAGCATCAAACTAGCGGGTGGGGCAGATACGCAGTATTTT
TRBJ2-1 | few | TRBV6-1 | NA | CATLGGLAGNEQFF | TGTGCCACCCTAGGGGGACTCGCCGGGAATGAGCAGTTCTTC
TRBJ2-3 | many | TRBV5-1 | NA | CASSLLPRSSTDTQYF | TGCGCCAGCAGCTTGTTGCCTAGGAGTAGCACAGATACGCAGTATTTT
TRBJ2-7 | NA | TRBV28 | NA | CASTQSGSAYEQYF | TGTGCCAGCACCCAATCCGGGAGCGCCTACGAGCAGTACTTC
TRBJ2-7 | many | TRBV10-3 | NA | CAIGSPPYEQYF | TGTGCCATCGGGTCGCCCCCCTACGAGCAGTACTTC
TRBJ2-1 | NA | TRBV27 | NA | CASSPTDPYEQFF | TGTGCCAGCAGTCCCACCGACCCTTATGAGCAGTTCTTC
TRBJ2-2 | NA | TRBV20-1 | NA | CSARDARGTHTGELFF | TGCAGTGCTAGAGACGCGAGGGGAACCCACACCGGGGAGCTGTTTTTT
TRBJ2-3 | many | TRBV9 | NA | CASTSTLHSDTQYF | TGTGCCAGCACCTCGACCTTACACTCAGATACGCAGTATTTT
TRBJ1-2 | NA | TRBV7-6 | NA | CASSLRQGQGYGYTF | TGTGCCAGCAGCTTAAGGCAGGGGCAGGGCTATGGCTACACCTTC
TRBJ2-1 | few | TRBV28 | TRBD2 | CASSLELAGGGAEQFF | TGTGCCAGCAGTTTAGAACTAGCGGGAGGTGGTGCTGAGCAGTTCTTC
TRBJ2-2 | many | TRBV11-1 | TRBD2 | CASSSPRAGRNTGELFF | TGTGCCAGCAGCAGTCCCCGAGCGGGGAGGAACACCGGGGAGCTGTTTTTT
TRBJ2-3 | many | TRBV20-1 | TRBD1 | CSARTDRGVDTQYF | TGCAGTGCCCGCACCGACAGGGGAGTAGATACGCAGTATTTT
TRBJ2-6 | NA | TRBV5-1 | TRBD1 | CASSLGQGFGANVLTF | TGCGCCAGCAGCTTGGGACAGGGGTTCGGTGCCAACGTCCTGACTTTC
TRBJ2-2 | few | TRBV24-1 | NA | CATSDRFTGELFF | TGTGCCACCAGTGATCGTTTCACCGGGGAGCTGTTTTTT
TRBJ2-4 | NA | TRBV7-9 | NA | CASSSVRGLAKNIQYF | TGTGCCAGCAGCTCTGTCAGAGGTTTAGCCAAAAACATTCAGTACTTC
TRBJ2-3 | NA | TRBV2 | TRBD2 | CASRSLAGGLDTQYF | TGTGCCAGCAGGTCACTAGCGGGGGGCCTAGATACGCAGTATTTT
TRBJ1-2 | many | TRBV9 | NA | CASSAPSGYGYTF | TGTGCCAGCAGCGCCCCCAGCGGGTATGGCTACACCTTC
TRBJ2-1 | NA | TRBV9 | NA | CASSVWGDTYNEQFF | TGTGCCAGCAGCGTATGGGGGGACACATACAATGAGCAGTTCTTC
TRBJ2-3 | many | TRBV20-1 | NA | CSASGAHPDTQYF | TGCAGTGCTAGTGGAGCCCATCCTGATACGCAGTATTTT
TRBJ2-7 | NA | TRBV5-1 | TRBD2 | CASSPSSGSFEQYF | TGCGCCAGCAGCCCCTCTAGCGGGAGCTTCGAGCAGTACTTC
TRBJ1-5 | many | TRBV20-1 | NA | CSASSRTSQPQHF | TGCAGTGCTAGTAGCAGGACAAGTCAGCCCCAGCATTTT
TRBJ1-1 | many | TRBV5-1 | NA | CASSPFGSGAFF | TGCGCCAGCAGCCCCTTCGGTAGCGGAGCTTTCTTT
TRBJ2-7 | NA | TRBV7-9 | NA | CASSLAGTHEQYF | TGTGCCAGCAGCTTAGCCGGGACACACGAGCAGTACTTC
TRBJ2-2 | NA | TRBV5-1 | NA | CASSLLGHANTGELFF | TGCGCCAGCAGCCTCTTAGGGCACGCGAACACCGGGGAGCTGTTTTTT
TRBJ1-2 | NA | TRBV7-2 | NA | CASSSNGANGYTF | TGTGCCAGCAGCTCGAACGGGGCGAATGGCTACACCTTC
TRBJ2-1 | many | TRBV29-1 | NA | CSVGERNEQFF | TGCAGCGTTGGCGAGCGGAATGAGCAGTTCTTC
TRBJ2-3 | many | TRBV24-1 | NA | CATSDTSYFTDTQYF | TGTGCCACCAGTGATACCAGTTATTTCACAGATACGCAGTATTTT
TRBJ1-1 | many | TRBV7-3 | TRBD1 | CASSLQGDTEAFF | TGTGCCAGCAGCTTACAGGGGGACACTGAAGCTTTCTTT
TRBJ2-3 | many | TRBV24-1 | TRBD2 | CATSDFGTSGRTQYF | TGTGCCACCAGTGATTTCGGGACTAGCGGGAGGACGCAGTATTTT
TRBJ1-1 | NA | TRBV20-1 | NA | CSAMTGATSTEAFF | TGCAGTGCAATGACGGGAGCGACGAGCACTGAAGCTTTCTTT
TRBJ2-4 | NA | TRBV18 | NA | CVSSPPGALFAKNIQYF | TGTGTCAGCTCACCACCGGGGGCCTTATTCGCCAAAAACATTCAGTACTTC
TRBJ2-1 | few | TRBV20-1 | TRBD2 | CSARVASGASYNEQFF | TGCAGTGCTAGAGTGGCTAGCGGTGCTTCCTACAATGAGCAGTTCTTC
TRBJ2-1 | many | TRBV7-7 | NA | CASSPGPSSYNEQFF | TGTGCCAGCAGCCCCGGGCCCTCCTCCTACAATGAGCAGTTCTTC
TRBJ2-4 | many | TRBV12-3/TRBV12-4 | NA | CASTYRGGIAAKNIQYF | TGTGCCAGCACCTATCGTGGGGGGATAGCGGCCAAAAACATTCAGTACTTC
TRBJ1-5 | few | TRBV20-1 | TRBD1 | CSARRGGDRVQPQHF | TGCAGTGCTAGGAGGGGAGGAGACAGGGTTCAGCCCCAGCATTTT
TRBJ2-1 | many | TRBV24-1 | TRBD1 | CATSGDRGNEQFF | TGTGCCACCAGCGGAGACAGGGGCAATGAGCAGTTCTTC
TRBJ1-1 | few | TRBV5-1 | TRBD1 | CASSPGTGMNTEAFF | TGCGCCAGCAGCCCAGGGACAGGAATGAACACTGAAGCTTTCTTT
TRBJ2-2 | NA | TRBV23-1 | NA | CASGAGTRNTGELFF | TGCGCCAGCGGCGCCGGGACAAGGAACACCGGGGAGCTGTTTTTT
TRBJ1-1 | few | TRBV7-2 | NA | CASSYQGKGTEAFF | TGTGCCAGCAGCTACCAGGGCAAGGGCACTGAAGCTTTCTTT